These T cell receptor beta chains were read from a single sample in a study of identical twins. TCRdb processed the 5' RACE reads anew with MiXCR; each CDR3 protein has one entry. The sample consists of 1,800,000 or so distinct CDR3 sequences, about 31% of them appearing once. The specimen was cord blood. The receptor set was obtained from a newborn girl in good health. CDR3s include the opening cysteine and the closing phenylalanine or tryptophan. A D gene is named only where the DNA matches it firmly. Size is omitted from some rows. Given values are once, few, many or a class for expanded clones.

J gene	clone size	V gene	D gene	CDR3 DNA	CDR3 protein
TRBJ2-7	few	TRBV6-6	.	TGTGCCAGCGGAGATAGCGGACCTTACGAGCAGTACTTC	CASGDSGPYEQYF
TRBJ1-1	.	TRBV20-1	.	TGCAGTGCTAGGTCTTGGGATAGGGACACTGAAGCTTTCTTT	CSARSWDRDTEAFF
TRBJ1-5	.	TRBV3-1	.	TGTGCCAGCAGCCTTTCGATGCGCAATCAGCCCCAGCATTTT	CASSLSMRNQPQHF
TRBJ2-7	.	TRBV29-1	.	TGCAGCGTAGGTAGCAGCTACTACGAGCAGTACTTC	CSVGSSYYEQYF
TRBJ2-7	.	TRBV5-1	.	TGCGCCAGCAGCTTGGTGGGGGGGCCGATCTACGAGCAGTACTTC	CASSLVGGPIYEQYF
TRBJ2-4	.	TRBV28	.	TGTGCCAGCAGTTTAGGTCTTTCCCTAGCCAAAAACATTCAGTACTTC	CASSLGLSLAKNIQYF
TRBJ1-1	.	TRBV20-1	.	TGCAGTGCTAGAGAGGTGGGCCGGATGAACACTGAAGCTTTCTTT	CSAREVGRMNTEAFF
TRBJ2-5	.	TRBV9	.	TGTGCCAGCAGCGTAGCGCGGGGGCCGGGCAATGAGCAGTACTTC	CASSVARGPGNEQYF
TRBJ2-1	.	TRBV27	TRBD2	TGTGCCAGCAGTGGTCCAGCGGGGATTCCCTACAATGAGCAGTTCTTC	CASSGPAGIPYNEQFF
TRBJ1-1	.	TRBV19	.	TGTGCCAGTATCCGGACGGATTACACTGAAGCTTTCTTT	CASIRTDYTEAFF
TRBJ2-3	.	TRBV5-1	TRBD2	TGCGCCAGCAGGCAACTAGCGGCTGCGGCAAATACGCAGTATTTT	CASRQLAAAANTQYF
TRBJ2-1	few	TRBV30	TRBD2	TGTGCCTGGAGGTTACTAGCGGGGTCTGAGCAGTTCTTC	CAWRLLAGSEQFF
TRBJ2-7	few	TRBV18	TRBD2	TGTGCCAGCTCACCTACTAGCGGGAGTTTTCCTACGGGAGAGCAGTACTTC	CASSPTSGSFPTGEQYF
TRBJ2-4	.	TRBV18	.	TGTGCCAGCTCACCGTCCCAGGGGTTAGCCAAAAACATTCAGCACTTC	CASSPSQGLAKNIQHF
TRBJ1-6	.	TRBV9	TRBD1	TGTGCCAGCAGCCCGAGTCCGGGACAGGGACACTCACCCCTCCACTTT	CASSPSPGQGHSPLHF
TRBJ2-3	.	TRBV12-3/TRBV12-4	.	TGTGCCAGCAGTTTCTTCGTCGAAGCAGATACGCAGTATTTT	CASSFFVEADTQYF
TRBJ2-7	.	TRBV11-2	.	TGTGCCAGCAGCTCGACTGGGGGGGGCAACGAGCAGTACTTC	CASSSTGGGNEQYF
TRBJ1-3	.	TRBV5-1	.	TGCGCCAGCAGCTTGGTTGGGAGTGACGGAAACACCATATATTTT	CASSLVGSDGNTIYF
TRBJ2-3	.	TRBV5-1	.	TGCGCCAGCAGCCTCAAAGTGGGGGGGCCTAGCACAGATACGCAGTATTTT	CASSLKVGGPSTDTQYF
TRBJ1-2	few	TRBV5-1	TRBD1	TGCGCCAGCAGCTCCAAACCTTTACAGGGGAGTAAGAGCTATGGCTACACCTTC	CASSSKPLQGSKSYGYTF
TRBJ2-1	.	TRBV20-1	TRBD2	TGCAGTGAGGCTAGCGGGATGAGGAATGAGCAGTTCTTC	CSEASGMRNEQFF
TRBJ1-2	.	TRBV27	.	TGTGCCAGCAGTTTAGACCTCACCTATGGCTACACCTTC	CASSLDLTYGYTF
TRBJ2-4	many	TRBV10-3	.	TGTGCCATCAGTGAGACGGTAGGCGGGAACATTCAGTACTTC	CAISETVGGNIQYF
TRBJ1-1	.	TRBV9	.	TGTGCCAGCAGCGCCGAGGGGGGAGAAGCTTTCTTT	CASSAEGGEAFF
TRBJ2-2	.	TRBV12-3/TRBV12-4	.	TGTGCCAGCAGTTTACTCAGAGGGGCCGGGGAGCTGTTTTTT	CASSLLRGAGELFF
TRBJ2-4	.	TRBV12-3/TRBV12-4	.	TGTGCCAGCAGTTTAAGGGGCGCTGTAGCCAAAAACATTCAGTACTTC	CASSLRGAVAKNIQYF
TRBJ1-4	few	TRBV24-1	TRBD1	TGTGCCACCAGTGATCCATCGACAGGGTCCTATGAAAAACTGTTTTTT	CATSDPSTGSYEKLFF
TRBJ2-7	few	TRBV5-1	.	TGCGCCAGCAGCGTTCCACAGGGAGCCTACAATGAGCAGTACTTC	CASSVPQGAYNEQYF
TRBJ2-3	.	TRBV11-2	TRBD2	TGTGCCAGCTGTGTAGCGGGGGGGCTTACAGATACGCAGTATTTT	CASCVAGGLTDTQYF
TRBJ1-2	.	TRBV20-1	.	TGCAGTGCTACGCCGAACAGGTTACATGGCTACACCTTC	CSATPNRLHGYTF
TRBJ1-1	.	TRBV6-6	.	TGTGCCAGCAGTTATCGCAGCGCCACTGAAGCTTTCTTT	CASSYRSATEAFF
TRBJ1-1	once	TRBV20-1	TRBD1	TGCAGTGCCCCCCGGGACAGGGAAGCTTTCTTT	CSAPRDREAFF
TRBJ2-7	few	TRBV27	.	TGTGCCAGCAGTTTCCACAGATTAAGGACCTACGAGCAGTACTTC	CASSFHRLRTYEQYF
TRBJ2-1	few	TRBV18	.	TGTGCCAGCTCACCGCGCAACGGGGTGAGCTCCTACAATGAGCAGTTCTTC	CASSPRNGVSSYNEQFF
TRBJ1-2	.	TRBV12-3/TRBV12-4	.	TGTGCCAGCAGATGGAGACTGGGGTATGGCTACACCTTC	CASRWRLGYGYTF
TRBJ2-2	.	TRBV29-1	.	TGCAGCGTTTCAGGGGCTACGAACACCGGGGAGCTGTTTTTT	CSVSGATNTGELFF
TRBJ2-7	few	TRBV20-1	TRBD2	TGCAGTGCCTTGGGGGAGGGATTCCACGAGCAGTACTTC	CSALGEGFHEQYF
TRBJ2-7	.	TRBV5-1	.	TGTGCCAGCAGTCTAGGACCAACTTACAATGAGCAGTACTTC	CASSLGPTYNEQYF
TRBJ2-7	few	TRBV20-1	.	TGCAGTGCTAGAGATCGGTTCGGGAGCTCCTACGAGCAGTACTTC	CSARDRFGSSYEQYF
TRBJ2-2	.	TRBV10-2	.	TGCGCCAGCAGGGACTATCATACCGGGGAGCTGTTTTTT	CASRDYHTGELFF
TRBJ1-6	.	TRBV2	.	TGTGCCAGCAGTGAAGCCCTTCGTAATTCACCCCTCCACTTT	CASSEALRNSPLHF
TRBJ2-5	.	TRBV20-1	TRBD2	TGCAGTGCTAGAGACCCGGGGACTAGCGGGGGAGAGACCCAGTACTTC	CSARDPGTSGGETQYF
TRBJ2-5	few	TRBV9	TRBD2	TGTGCCAGCAGCGTAAGGTCTAGCGGGATGGGAGAGACCCAGTACTTC	CASSVRSSGMGETQYF
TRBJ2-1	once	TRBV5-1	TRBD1	TGCGCCAGCAGCTTTAGGACAGGGGGCGGGAATGAGCAGTTCTTC	CASSFRTGGGNEQFF
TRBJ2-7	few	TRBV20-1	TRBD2	TGCAGTGCTAGGGCTACAGCGGGAGCAACCTACGAGCAGTACTTC	CSARATAGATYEQYF